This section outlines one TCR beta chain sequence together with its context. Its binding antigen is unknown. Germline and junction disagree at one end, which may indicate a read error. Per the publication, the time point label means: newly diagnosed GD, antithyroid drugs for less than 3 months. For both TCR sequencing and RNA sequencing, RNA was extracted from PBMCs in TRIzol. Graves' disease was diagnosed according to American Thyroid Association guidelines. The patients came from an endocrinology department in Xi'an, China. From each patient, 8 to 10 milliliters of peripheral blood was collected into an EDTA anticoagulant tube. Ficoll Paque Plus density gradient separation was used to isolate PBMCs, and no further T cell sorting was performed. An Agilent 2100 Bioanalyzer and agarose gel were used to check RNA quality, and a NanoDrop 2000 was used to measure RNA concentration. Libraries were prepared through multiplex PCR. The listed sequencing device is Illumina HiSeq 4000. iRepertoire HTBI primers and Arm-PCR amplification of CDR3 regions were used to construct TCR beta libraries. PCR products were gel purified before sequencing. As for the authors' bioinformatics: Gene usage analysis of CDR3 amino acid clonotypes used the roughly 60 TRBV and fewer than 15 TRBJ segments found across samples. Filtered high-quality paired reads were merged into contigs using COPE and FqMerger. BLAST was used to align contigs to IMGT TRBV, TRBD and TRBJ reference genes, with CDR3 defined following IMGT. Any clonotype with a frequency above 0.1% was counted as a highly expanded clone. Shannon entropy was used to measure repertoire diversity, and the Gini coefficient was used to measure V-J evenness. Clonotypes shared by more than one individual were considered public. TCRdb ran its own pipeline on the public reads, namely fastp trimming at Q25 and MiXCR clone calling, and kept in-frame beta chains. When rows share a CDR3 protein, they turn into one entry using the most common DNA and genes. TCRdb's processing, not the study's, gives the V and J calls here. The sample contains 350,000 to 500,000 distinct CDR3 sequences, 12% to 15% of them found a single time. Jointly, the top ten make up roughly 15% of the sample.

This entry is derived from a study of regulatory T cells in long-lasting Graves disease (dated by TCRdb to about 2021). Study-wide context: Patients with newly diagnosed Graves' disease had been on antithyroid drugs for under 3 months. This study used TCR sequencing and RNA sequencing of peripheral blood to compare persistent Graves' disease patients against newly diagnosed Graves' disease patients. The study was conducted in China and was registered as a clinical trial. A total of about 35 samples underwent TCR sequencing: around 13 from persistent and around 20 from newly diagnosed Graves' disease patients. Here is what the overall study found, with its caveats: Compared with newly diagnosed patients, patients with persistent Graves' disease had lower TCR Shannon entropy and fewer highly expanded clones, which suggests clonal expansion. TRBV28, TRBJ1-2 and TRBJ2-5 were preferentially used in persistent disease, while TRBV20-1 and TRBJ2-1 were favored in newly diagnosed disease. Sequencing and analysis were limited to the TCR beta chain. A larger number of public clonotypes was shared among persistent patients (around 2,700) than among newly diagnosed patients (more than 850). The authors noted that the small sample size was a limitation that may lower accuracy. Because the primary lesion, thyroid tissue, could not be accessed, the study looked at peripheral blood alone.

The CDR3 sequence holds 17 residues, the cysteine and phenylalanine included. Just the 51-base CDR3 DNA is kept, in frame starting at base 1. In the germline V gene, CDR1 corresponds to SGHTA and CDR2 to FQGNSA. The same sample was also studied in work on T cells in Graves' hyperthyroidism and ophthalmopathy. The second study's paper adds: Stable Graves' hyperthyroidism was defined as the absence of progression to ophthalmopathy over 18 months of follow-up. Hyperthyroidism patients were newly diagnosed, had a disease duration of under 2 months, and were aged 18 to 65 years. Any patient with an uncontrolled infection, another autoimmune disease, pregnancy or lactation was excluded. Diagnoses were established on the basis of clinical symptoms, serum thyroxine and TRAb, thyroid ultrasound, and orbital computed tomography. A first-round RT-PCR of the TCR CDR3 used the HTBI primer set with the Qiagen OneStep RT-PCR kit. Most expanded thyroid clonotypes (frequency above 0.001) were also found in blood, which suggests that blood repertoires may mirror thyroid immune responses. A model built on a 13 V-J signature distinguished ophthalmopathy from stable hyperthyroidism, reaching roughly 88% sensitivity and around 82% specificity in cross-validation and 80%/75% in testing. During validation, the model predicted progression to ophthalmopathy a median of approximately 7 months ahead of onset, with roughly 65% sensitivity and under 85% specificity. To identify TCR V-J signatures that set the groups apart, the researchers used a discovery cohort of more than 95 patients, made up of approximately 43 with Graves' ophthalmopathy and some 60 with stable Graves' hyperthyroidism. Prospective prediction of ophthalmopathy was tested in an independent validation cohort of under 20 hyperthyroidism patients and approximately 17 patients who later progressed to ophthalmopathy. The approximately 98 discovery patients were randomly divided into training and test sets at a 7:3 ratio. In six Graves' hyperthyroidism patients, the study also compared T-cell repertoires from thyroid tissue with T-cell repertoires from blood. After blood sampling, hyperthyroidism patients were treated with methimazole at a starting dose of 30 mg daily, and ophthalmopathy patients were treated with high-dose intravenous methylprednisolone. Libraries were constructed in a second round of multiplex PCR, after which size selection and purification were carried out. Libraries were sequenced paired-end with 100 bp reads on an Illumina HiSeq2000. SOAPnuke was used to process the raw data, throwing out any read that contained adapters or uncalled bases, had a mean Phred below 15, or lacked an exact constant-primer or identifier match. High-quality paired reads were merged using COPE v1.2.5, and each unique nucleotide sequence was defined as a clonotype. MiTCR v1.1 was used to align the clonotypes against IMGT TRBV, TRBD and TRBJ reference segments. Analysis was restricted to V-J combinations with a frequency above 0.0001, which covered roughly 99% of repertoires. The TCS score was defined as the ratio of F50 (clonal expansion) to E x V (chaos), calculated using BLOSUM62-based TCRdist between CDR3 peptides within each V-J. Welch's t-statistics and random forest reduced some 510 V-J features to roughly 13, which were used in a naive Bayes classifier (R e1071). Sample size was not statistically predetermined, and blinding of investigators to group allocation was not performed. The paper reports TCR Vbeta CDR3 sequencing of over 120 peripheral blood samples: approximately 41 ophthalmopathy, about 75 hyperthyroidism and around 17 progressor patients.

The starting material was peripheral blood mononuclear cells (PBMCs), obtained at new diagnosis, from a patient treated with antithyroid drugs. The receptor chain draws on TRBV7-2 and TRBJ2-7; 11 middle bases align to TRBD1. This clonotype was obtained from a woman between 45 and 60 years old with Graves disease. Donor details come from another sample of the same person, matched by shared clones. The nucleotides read TGTGCCAGCAGATTAGCGGCGGGTGGGACAGGGGGTTACGAGCAGTACTTC. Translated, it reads CASRLAAGGTGGYEQYF.